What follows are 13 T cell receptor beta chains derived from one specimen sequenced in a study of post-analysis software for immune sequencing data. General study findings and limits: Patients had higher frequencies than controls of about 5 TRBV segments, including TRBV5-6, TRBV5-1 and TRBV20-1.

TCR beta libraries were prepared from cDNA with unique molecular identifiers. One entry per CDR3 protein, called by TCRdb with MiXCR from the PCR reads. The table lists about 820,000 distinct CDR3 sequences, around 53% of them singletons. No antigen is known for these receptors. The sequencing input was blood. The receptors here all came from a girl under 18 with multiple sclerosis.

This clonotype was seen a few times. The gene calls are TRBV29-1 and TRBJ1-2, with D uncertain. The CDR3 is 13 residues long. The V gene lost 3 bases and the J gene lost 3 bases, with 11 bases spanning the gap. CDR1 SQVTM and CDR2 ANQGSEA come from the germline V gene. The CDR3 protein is CSVEVGFYYGYTF. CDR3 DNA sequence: TGCAGCGTTGAGGTCGGATTCTACTATGGCTACACCTTC.

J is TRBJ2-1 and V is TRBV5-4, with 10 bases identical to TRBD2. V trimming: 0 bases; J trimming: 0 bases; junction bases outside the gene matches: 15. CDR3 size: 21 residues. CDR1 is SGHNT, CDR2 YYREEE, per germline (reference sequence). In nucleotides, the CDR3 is TGTGCCAGCAGCTTGGCCTCGGGGGCTAGCGGGAGCGGTGGCTCCTACAATGAGCAGTTCTTC. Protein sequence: CASSLASGASGSGGSYNEQFF.

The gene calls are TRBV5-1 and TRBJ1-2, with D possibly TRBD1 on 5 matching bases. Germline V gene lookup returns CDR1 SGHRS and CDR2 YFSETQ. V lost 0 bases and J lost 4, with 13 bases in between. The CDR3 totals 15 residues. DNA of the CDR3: TGCGCCAGCAGCTTGGAGGGACTTAACCTCTATGGCTACACCTTC. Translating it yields CASSLEGLNLYGYTF. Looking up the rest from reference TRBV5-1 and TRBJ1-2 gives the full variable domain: KAGVTQTPRYLIKTRGQQVTLSCSPISGHRSVSWYQQTPGQGLQFLFEYFSETQRNKGNFPGRFSGRQFSNSRSEMNVSTLELGDSALYLCASSLEGLNLYGYTFGSGTRLTVV.

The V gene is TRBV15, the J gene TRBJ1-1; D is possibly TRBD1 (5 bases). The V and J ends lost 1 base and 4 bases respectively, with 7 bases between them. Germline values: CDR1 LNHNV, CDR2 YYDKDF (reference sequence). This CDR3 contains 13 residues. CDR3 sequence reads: CATSRVGGTEAFF. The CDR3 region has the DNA TGTGCCACCAGCAGAGTTGGGGGCACTGAAGCTTTCTTT.

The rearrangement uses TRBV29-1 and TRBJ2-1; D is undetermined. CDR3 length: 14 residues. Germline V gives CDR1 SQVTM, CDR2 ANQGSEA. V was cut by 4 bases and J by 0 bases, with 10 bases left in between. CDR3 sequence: CSVAQLSSYNEQFF. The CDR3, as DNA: TGCAGCGTTGCCCAATTGAGCTCCTACAATGAGCAGTTCTTC.

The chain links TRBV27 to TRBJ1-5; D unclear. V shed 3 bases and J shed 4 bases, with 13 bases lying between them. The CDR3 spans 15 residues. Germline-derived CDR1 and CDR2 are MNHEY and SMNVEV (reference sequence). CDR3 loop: CASSLGREGNQPQHF. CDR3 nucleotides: TGTGCCAGCAGTTTGGGCCGGGAAGGGAATCAGCCCCAGCATTTT.

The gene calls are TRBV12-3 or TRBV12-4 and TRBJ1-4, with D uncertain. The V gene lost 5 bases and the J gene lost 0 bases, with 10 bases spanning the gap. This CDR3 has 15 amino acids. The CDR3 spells CASSASSATNEKLFF. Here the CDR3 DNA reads TGTGCCAGCAGTGCCTCAAGTGCAACTAATGAAAAACTGTTTTTT.

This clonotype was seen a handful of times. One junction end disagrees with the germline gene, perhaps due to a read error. The CDR3 DNA sequence: TGTGCTAGCAGCTTAGCTGGGGGGAGCGAGCAGTACTTC. It specifies CASSLAGGSEQYF. The chain has TRBV7-7 and TRBJ2-7; tentatively, D is TRBD2 (6 bases). The CDR3 loop spans 13 amino acids. CDR1 is SSHAT, CDR2 FNYEAQ, per germline (reference sequence).

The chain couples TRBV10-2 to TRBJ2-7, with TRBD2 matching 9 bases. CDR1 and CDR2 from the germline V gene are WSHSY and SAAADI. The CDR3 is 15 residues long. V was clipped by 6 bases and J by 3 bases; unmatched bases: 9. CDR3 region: CASRPAGGALYEQYF. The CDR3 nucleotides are TGCGCCAGCAGACCAGCGGGAGGTGCCCTCTACGAGCAGTACTTC.

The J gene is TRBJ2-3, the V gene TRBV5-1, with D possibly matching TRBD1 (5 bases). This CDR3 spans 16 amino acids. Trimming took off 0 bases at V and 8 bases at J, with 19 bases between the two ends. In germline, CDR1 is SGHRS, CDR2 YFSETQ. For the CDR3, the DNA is TGCGCCAGCAGCTTGGGGGGCAGGTCGAATCCCGGTACGCAGTATTTT. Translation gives CASSLGGRSNPGTQYF.

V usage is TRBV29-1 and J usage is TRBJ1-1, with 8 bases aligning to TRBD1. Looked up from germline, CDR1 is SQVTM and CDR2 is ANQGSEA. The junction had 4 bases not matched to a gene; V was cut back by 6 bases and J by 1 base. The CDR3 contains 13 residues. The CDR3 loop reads CSVGDRTNTEAFF. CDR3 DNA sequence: TGCAGCGTGGGGGACAGGACGAACACTGAAGCTTTCTTT.

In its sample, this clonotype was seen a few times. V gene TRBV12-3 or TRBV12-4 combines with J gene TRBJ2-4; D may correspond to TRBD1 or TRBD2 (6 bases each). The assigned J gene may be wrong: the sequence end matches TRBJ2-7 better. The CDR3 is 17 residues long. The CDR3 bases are TGTGCCAGCAGTTTGTATGGTGCGGGACAACACTCCTACGAGCAGTACTTC. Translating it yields CASSLYGAGQHSYEQYF.

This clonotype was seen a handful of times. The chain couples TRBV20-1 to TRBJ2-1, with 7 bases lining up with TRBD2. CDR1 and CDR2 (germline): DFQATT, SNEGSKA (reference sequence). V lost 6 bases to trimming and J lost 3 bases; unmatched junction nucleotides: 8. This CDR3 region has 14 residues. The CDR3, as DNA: TGCAGTGCCCGGACTAGTGCGTTCTACAATGAGCAGTTCTTC. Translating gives CSARTSAFYNEQFF.